Listed here are 10 T cell receptor beta chains from one sample, sequenced in a study of monozygotic twins with inflammatory bowel disease. TCRdb re-analyzed the 5' RACE reads; it lists each CDR3 protein once, without DNA. The sample table includes a few hundred thousand distinct CDR3 sequences. The sample taken for sequencing was blood. Every receptor here comes from a human donor with ulcerative colitis or Crohn's disease, or a healthy co-twin of an affected twin (not recorded which).

The V and J genes are TRBV3-1 and TRBJ1-1; the D gene TCRdb calls, TRBD1, cannot be checked with no DNA. Germline-derived CDR1 and CDR2 are LGHDT and YNNKEL (reference sequence). The CDR3 runs to 18 residues. The CDR3 loop reads CASSQERRSDRGNTEAFF.

The chain recombines TRBV10-3 with TRBJ2-1; lacking DNA, the TRBD1 call made by TCRdb goes unchecked. Germline V gene data show CDR1 as ENHRY and CDR2 as SYGVKD. The CDR3 extends over 13 amino acids. The CDR3 is CGSGQTSYNEQFF.

V is TRBV11-2 and J is TRBJ2-3; TCRdb names TRBD2, which stays unverified in the absence of DNA. Looked up from germline, CDR1 is SGHAT and CDR2 is FQNNGV. The CDR3 covers 17 residues. CDR3 sequence reads: CASSLDLAPRSTDTQYF. The complete variable domain, with remaining parts taken from reference TRBV11-2 and TRBJ2-3, reads EAGVAQSPRYKIIEKRQSVAFWCNPISGHATLYWYQQILGQGPKLLIQFQNNGVVDDSQLPKDRFSAERLKGVDSTLKIQPAKLEDSAVYLCASSLDLAPRSTDTQYFGPGTRLTVL.

CDR3 loop: CASSLLPPGTTGELFF. The rearrangement joins TRBV27 to TRBJ2-2; TCRdb's D gene call, TRBD1, goes unchecked for lack of DNA. The germline V gene has CDR1 MNHEY and CDR2 SMNVEV (reference sequence). The CDR3 is 16 amino acids.

The chain joins TRBV4-1 to TRBJ1-2; TCRdb proposes TRBD1, but this gene call is untestable without DNA. The CDR3 sequence is 16 residues long. CDR1 and CDR2 from the germline V gene are MGHRA and YSYEKL. The CDR3 sequence is CASSQADRAANYGYTF.

The chain couples TRBV12-3 or TRBV12-4 to TRBJ2-7; TCRdb selects TRBD1, and the lack of DNA leaves this call unchecked. The CDR3 has 14 amino acids. The CDR3 loop reads CASVPGGGSYEQYF.

V and J are TRBV4-1 and TRBJ1-1; the D call of TRBD1 rests on TCRdb alone, since no DNA is present to check it. Germline V gives CDR1 MGHRA, CDR2 YSYEKL. CDR3 length: 14 amino acids. CDR3 region: CASSQIGRVTEAFF.

This sequence joins TRBV6-1 and TRBJ2-3; TCRdb returns TRBD2, unconfirmable since there is no DNA. The CDR3 runs to 14 residues. Germline CDR1 reads MNHNS; CDR2 reads SASEGT. The CDR3 here is CASRTSGSTDTQYF.

The J gene is TRBJ1-1, the V gene TRBV2; TCRdb proposes TRBD1, but this gene call is untestable without DNA. The CDR3 sequence is 13 residues long. CDR1 SNHLY and CDR2 FYNNEI come from the germline V gene. The CDR3 here is CASVRQGNTEAFF. The variable domain in full, completed from reference TRBV2 and TRBJ1-1, reads EPEVTQTPSHQVTQMGQEVILRCVPISNHLYFYWYRQILGQKVEFLVSFYNNEISEKSEIFDDQFSVERPDGSNFTLKIRSTKLEDSAMYFCASVRQGNTEAFFGQGTRLTVV.

The V gene is TRBV20-1, the J gene TRBJ1-5; TCRdb lists TRBD1, though no DNA is available to test this call. CDR3 length equals 15 residues. Germline loops: CDR1 DFQATT, CDR2 SNEGSKA (reference sequence). CDR3 sequence reads: CSARGQFGSNQPQHF.